Included here is one T cell receptor beta chain sequence, with context. Antigen specificity is unknown. This sample was taken from a study of T cells expressing NK-cell markers. On the study more broadly: Underlying the TCR beta repertoires were sorted CD3+CD56+NKG2C+, CD3+CD56+NKG2C- and CD3+CD56-NKG2C+ T cells. Seven sequenced donors out of eight were HCMV-seropositive, one seronegative. Overall study findings and caveats: About six of the donors carried dominant NKG2C+ clonotypes that took up 1.0-7.0% of their CD8+ T cells.

For each CDR3 protein, TCRdb gives one entry from its re-call of the 5' RACE reads, without DNA. With around 180,000 distinct CDR3 sequences in the sample, the ten largest clones hold 20%. Sample: blood T cells: a sorted CD56 or NKG2C T cell subset, CD4+ or CD8+ T cells, or bulk PBMC T cells (not recorded which). The receptor comes from a man aged 18 to 69 in good health.

The CDR3: CASSFRSDGDTYNEQFF. The chain employs TRBV4-2 and TRBJ2-1; the D gene TCRdb calls, TRBD1, cannot be checked with no DNA. CDR3 length equals 17 residues. Germline V gives CDR1 LGHNA, CDR2 YNFKEQ.